This T cell receptor beta chain was observed in a study of T cell repertoires in cytomegalovirus infection. Whole-study context: Public signatures in TCR beta pointed to CMV infection and matching HLA type.

MiXCR was run by TCRdb on the reads, yielding one entry per CDR3 protein. The sample consists of approximately 500,000 distinct CDR3 sequences, 15% to 20% of them appearing once. This clonotype was counted once. The antigen remains unidentified. Germline-derived CDR1 and CDR2 are MNHEY and SVGAGI. The length of the CDR3 is 18 residues. V gave up 10 bases and J gave up 2 bases, with 24 bases separating them. Overall study findings and caveats: Cumulative frequency of public TCR beta families picked out carriers of CMV plus the relevant HLA. Dominating the ex vivo response were HLA-C-restricted CMV-specific TCR beta clonotypes.

The TCR originated in a human donor in good health (CMV status not recorded). Some clones in this sample may be carry-over from other donors' samples. This rearrangement joins TRBV6-5 to TRBJ1-6; perhaps TRBD1 as D (6 bases). Sequencing was carried out using CD8+ T cells from PBMCs. CDR3 amino acids: CATSEGEVLGTYNSPLHF. The CDR3 nucleotides are TGTGCCACCTCCGAGGGGGAGGTACTAGGTACCTATAATTCACCCCTCCACTTT.